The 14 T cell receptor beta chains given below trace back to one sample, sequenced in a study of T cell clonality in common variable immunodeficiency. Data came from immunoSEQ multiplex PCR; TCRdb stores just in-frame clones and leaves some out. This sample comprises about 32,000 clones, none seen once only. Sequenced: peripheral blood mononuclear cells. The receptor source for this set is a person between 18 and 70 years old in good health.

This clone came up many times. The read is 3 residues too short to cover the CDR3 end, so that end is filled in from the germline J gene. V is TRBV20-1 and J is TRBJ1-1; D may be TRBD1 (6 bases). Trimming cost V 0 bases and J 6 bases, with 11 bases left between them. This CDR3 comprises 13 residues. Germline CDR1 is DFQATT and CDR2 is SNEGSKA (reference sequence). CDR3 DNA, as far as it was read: TGCAGTGCTAGAGATCCGGGGGGCGCTGAA. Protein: CSARDPGGAE. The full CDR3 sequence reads CSARDPGGAEAFF.

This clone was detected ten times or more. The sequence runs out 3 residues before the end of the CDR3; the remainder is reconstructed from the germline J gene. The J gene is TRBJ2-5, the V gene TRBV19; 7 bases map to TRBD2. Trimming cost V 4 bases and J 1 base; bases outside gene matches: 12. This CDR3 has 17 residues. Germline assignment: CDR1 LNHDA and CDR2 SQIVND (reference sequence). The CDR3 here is CASSTGGFGSGQETQYF. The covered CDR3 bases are TGTGCCAGTAGTACCGGGGGGTTTGGTAGCGGCCAAGAGACC.

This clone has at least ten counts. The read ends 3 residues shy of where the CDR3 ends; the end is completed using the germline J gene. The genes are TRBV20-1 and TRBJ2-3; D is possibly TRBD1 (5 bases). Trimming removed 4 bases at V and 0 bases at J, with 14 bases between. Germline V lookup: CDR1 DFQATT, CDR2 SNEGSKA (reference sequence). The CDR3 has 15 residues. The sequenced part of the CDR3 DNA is TGCAGTGCTAAACCTCGGCAGGGCAGCACAGATACG. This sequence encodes CSAKPRQGSTDT. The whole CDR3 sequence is CSAKPRQGSTDTQYF.

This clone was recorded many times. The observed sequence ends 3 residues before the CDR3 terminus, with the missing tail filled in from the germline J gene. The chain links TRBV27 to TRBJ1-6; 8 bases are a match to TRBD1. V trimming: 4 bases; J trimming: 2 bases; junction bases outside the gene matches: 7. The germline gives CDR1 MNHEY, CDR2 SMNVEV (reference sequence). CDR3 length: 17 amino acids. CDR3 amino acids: CASSSPTGVAYNSPLHF. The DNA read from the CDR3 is TGTGCCAGCAGTTCCCCGACAGGGGTAGCCTATAATTCACCC.

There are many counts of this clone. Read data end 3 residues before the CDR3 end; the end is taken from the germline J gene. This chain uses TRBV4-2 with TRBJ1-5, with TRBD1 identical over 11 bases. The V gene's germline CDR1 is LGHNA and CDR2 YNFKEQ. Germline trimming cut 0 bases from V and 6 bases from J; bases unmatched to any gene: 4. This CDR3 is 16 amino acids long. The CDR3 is CASSQEDRGHFQPQHF. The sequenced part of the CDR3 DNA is TGTGCCAGCAGCCAAGAGGACAGGGGGCACTTTCAGCCC.

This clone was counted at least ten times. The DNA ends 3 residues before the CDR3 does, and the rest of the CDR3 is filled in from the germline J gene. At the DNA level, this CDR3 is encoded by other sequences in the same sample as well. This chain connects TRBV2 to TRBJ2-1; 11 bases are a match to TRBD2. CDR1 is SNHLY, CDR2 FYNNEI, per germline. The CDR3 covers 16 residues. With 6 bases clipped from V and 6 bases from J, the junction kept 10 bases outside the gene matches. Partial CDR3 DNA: TGTGCCAGCAGACCCTCCGGGACTAGCGGCTCCAATGAG. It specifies CASRPSGTSGSNE. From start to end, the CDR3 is CASRPSGTSGSNEQFF. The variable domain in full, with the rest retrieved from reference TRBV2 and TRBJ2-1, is EPEVTQTPSHQVTQMGQEVILRCVPISNHLYFYWYRQILGQKVEFLVSFYNNEISEKSEIFDDQFSVERPDGSNFTLKIRSTKLEDSAMYFCASRPSGTSGSNEQFFGPGTRLTVL.

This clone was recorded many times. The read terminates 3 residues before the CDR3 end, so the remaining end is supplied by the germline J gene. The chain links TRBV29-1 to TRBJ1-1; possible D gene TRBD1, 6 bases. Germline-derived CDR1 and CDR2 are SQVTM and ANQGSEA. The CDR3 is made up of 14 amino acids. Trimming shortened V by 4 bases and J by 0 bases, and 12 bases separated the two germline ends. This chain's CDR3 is CSVGGTFLNTEAFF. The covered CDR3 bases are TGCAGCGTTGGTGGGACATTCCTGAACACTGAA.

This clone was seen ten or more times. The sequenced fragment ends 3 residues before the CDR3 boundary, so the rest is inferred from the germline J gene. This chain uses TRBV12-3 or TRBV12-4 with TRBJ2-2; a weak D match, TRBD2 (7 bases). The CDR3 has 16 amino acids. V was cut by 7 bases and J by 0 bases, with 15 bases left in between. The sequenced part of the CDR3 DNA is TGTGCCAGCAAGGGGGGGGGCAGGGCGAACACCGGGGAG. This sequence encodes CASKGGGRANTGE. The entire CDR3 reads CASKGGGRANTGELFF.

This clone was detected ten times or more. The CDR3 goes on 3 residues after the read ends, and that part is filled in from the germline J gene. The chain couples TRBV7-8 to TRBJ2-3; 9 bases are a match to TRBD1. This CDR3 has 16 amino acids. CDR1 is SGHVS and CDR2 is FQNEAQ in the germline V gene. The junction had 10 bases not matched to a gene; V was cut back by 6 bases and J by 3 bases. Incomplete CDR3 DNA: TGTGCCAGCAGGGATTCTTTGGACAGGGGAACAGATACG. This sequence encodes CASRDSLDRGTDT. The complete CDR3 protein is CASRDSLDRGTDTQYF. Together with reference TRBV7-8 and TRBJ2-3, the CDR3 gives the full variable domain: GAGVSQSPRYKVAKRGQDVALRCDPISGHVSLFWYQQALGQGPEFLTYFQNEAQLDKSGLPSDRFFAERPEGSVSTLKIQRTQQEDSAVYLCASRDSLDRGTDTQYFGPGTRLTVL.

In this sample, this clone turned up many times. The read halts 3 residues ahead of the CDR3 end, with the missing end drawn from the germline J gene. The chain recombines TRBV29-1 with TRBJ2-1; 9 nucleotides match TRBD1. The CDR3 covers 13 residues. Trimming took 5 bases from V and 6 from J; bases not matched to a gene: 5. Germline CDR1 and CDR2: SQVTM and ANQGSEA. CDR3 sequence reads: CSVPGQGFNEQFF. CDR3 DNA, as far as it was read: TGCAGCGTTCCGGGACAGGGCTTCAATGAG.

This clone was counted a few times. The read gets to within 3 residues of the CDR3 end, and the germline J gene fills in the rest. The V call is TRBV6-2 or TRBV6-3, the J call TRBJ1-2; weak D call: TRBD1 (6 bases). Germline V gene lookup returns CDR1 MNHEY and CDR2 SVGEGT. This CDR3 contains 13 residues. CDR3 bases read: TGTGCCAGCAGTTACCTGACAGGTTCCGAC. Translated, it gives CASSYLTGSD. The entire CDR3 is CASSYLTGSDYTF.

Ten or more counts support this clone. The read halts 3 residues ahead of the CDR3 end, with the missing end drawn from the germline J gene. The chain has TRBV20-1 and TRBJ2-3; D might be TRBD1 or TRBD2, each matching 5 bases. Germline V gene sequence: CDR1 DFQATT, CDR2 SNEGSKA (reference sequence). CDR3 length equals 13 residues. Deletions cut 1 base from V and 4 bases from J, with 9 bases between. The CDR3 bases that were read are TGCAGTGCTAGAGTCCAGGGAGCAGATACG. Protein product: CSARVQGADT. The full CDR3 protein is CSARVQGADTQYF.

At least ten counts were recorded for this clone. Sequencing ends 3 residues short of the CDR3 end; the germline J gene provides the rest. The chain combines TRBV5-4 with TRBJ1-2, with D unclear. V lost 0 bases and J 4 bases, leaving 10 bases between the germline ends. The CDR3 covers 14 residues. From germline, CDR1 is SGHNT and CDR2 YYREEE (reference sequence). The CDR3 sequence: CASSLGLDSYGYTF. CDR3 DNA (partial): TGTGCCAGCAGCTTGGGGCTAGATAGCTATGGC.

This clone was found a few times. Partial CDR3 DNA: TGTGCCAGCAGCCCCCGGACAGGAGCCGAC. Translation: CASSPRTGAD. The whole CDR3 protein is CASSPRTGADYTF. V is TRBV7-9 and J is TRBJ1-2; 7 bases are shared with TRBD1. With the read ending 3 residues before the CDR3 end, the germline J gene is used to fill in that end. The CDR3 totals 13 residues. Looked up from germline, CDR1 is SEHNR and CDR2 is FQNEAQ (reference sequence).